These 5 T cell receptor beta chains originate from one sample sequenced in a study. TCRdb re-called the reads with MiXCR, one entry per CDR3 protein. The data hold about 15,000 distinct CDR3 sequences, with 30% to 40% observed a single time. Material for sequencing was blood. The receptors here all came from a human donor.

This clonotype occurred a few times. The genes are TRBV14 and TRBJ2-1; 9 bases are a match to TRBD1. With V trimmed by 1 base and J by 2 bases, 12 bases remained unmatched. Germline V gene data show CDR1 as SGHDN and CDR2 as FVKESK. There are 19 residues in the CDR3. The CDR3 nucleotides read TGTGCCAGCAGCCAAGGACTACTTCCGGGACAGGGTGCCTACAATGAGCAGTTCTTC. Protein sequence: CASSQGLLPGQGAYNEQFF. The variable domain in full, completed from reference TRBV14 and TRBJ2-1, reads EAGVTQFPSHSVIEKGQTVTLRCDPISGHDNLYWYRRVMGKEIKFLLHFVKESKQDESGMPNNRFLAERTGGTYSTLKVQPAELEDSGVYFCASSQGLLPGQGAYNEQFFGPGTRLTVL.

The V and J genes are TRBV4-3 and TRBJ2-1; D perhaps matches TRBD2 (5 bases). V lost 1 base, J lost 8 bases, and 6 bases lay in between. Germline V gene sequence: CDR1 LGHNA, CDR2 YSLEER. The CDR3 has 12 residues. CDR3 sequence (DNA): TGCGCCAGCAGCCAAGGGCGGGATGAGCAGTTCTTC. Its protein product is CASSQGRDEQFF.

This clonotype is judged medium-sized. This rearrangement joins TRBV4-3 to TRBJ2-6; D uncertain. The CDR3 covers 19 residues. Trimming removed 0 bases at V and 0 bases at J, with 15 bases between. Per germline, CDR1 LGHNA and CDR2 YSLEER. The CDR3, as DNA: TGCGCCAGCAGCCAAGAATTCTCGGGTCGTACCTCTGGGGCCAACGTCCTGACTTTC. Protein product: CASSQEFSGRTSGANVLTF.

The CDR3 nucleotides read TGCAGTGCCGGACAGGGGAACGAGCAGTACTTC. Translated: CSAGQGNEQYF. This chain uses TRBV20-1 with TRBJ2-7, with TRBD1 matching over 9 bases. The CDR3 is made up of 11 amino acids. V was pared by 6 bases and J by 5 bases, with 2 bases of the junction left unmatched. Germline V gives CDR1 DFQATT, CDR2 SNEGSKA (reference sequence).

The V call is TRBV20-1, the J call TRBJ1-1; 12 bases match TRBD1. With V trimmed by 0 bases and J by 4 bases, 15 bases remained unmatched. This CDR3 has 19 residues. Per the germline V gene, CDR1 is DFQATT and CDR2 is SNEGSKA (reference sequence). CDR3 in amino acids: CSARDVSYTGDRGPTEAFF. The CDR3 DNA is TGCAGTGCTAGAGATGTAAGCTACACCGGGGACAGGGGGCCCACTGAAGCTTTCTTT.